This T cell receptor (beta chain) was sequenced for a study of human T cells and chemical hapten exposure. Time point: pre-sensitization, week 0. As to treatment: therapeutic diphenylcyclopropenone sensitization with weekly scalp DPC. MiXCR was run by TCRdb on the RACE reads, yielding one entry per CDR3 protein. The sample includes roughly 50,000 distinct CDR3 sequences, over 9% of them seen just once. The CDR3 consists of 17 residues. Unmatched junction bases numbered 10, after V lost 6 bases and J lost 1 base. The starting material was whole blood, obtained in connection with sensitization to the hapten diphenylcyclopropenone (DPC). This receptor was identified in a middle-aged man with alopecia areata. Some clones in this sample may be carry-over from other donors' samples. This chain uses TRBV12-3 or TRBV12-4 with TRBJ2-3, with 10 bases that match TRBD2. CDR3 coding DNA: TGTGCCAGCAGAGACAGTATTCTAGCGGGGGGCACAGATACGCAGTATTTT. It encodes CASRDSILAGGTDTQYF.